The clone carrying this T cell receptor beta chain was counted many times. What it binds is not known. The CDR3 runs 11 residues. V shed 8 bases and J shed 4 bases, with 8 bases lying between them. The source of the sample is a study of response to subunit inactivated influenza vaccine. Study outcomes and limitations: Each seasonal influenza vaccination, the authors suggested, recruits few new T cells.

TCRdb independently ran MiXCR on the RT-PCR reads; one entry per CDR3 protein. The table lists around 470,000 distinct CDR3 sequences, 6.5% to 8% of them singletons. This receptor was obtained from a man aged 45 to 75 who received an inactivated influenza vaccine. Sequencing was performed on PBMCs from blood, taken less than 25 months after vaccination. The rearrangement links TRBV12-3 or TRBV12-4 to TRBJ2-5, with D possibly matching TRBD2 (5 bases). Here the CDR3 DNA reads TGTGCCAGCTCCGCGGGAGAGACCCAGTACTTC. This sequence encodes CASSAGETQYF.